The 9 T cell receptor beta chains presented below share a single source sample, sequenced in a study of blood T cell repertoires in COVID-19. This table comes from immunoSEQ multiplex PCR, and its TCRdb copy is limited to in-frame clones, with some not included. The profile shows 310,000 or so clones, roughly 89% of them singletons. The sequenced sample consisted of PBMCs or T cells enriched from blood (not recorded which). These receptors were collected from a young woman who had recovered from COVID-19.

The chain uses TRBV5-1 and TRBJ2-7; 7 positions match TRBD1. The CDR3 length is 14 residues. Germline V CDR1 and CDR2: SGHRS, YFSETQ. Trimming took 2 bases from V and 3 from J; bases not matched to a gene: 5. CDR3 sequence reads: CASSLQGSSYEQYF. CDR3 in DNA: TGCGCCAGCAGCTTACAGGGGAGCAGCTACGAGCAGTACTTC.

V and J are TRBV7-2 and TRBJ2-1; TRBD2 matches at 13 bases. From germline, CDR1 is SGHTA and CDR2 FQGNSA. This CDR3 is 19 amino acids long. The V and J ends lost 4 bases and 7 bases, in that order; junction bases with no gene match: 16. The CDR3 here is CASSSAGTTSGGARNEQFF. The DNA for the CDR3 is TGTGCCAGCAGCTCCGCGGGCACCACTAGCGGGGGGGCCAGGAATGAGCAGTTCTTC. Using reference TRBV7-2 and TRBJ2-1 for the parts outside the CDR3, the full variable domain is GAGVSQSPSNKVTEKGKDVELRCDPISGHTALYWYRQSLGQGLEFLIYFQGNSAPDKSGLPSDRFSAERTGGSVSTLTIQRTQQEDSAVYLCASSSAGTTSGGARNEQFFGPGTRLTVL.

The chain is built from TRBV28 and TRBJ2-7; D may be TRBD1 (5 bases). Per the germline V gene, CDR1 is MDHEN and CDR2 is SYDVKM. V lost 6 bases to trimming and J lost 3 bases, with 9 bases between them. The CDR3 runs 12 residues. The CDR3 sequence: CASSQGVYEQYF. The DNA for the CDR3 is TGTGCCAGCAGCCAAGGGGTCTACGAGCAGTACTTC.

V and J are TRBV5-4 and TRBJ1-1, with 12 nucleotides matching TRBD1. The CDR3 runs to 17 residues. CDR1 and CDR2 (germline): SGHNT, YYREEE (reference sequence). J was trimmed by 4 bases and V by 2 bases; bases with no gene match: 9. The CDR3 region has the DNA TGTGCCAGCAGCTTTAGGGACAGGGGGCGTGAGGGCACTGAAGCTTTCTTT. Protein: CASSFRDRGREGTEAFF. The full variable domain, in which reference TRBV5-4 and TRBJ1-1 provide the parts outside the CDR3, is ETGVTQSPTHLIKTRGQQVTLRCSSQSGHNTVSWYQQALGQGPQFIFQYYREEENGRGNFPPRFSGLQFPNYSSELNVNALELDDSALYLCASSFRDRGREGTEAFFGQGTRLTVV.

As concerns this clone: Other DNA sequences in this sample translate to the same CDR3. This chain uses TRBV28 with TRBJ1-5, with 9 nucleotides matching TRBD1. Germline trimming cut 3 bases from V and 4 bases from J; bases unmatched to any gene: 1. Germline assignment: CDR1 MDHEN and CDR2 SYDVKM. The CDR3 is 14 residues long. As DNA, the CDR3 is TGTGCCAGCAGTTTGGGACAGGGTAATCAGCCCCAGCATTTT. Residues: CASSLGQGNQPQHF.

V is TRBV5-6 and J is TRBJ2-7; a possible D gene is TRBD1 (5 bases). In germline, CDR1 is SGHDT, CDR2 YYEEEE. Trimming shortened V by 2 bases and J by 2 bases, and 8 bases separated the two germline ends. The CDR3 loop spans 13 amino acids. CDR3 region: CASSFDSTYEQYF. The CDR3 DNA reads TGTGCCAGCAGCTTCGACAGTACCTACGAGCAGTACTTC.

CDR3 sequence reads: CASTTRTGSGALPYEQYF. CDR3 nucleotides: TGCGCCAGCACCACCAGGACGGGTAGCGGGGCCCTCCCCTACGAGCAGTACTTC. V and J are TRBV5-1 and TRBJ2-7; 8 bases fit TRBD2. V lost 6 bases, J lost 2 bases, and 19 bases stayed unmatched. The CDR3 has 18 residues. Germline V gene data show CDR1 as SGHRS and CDR2 as YFSETQ.

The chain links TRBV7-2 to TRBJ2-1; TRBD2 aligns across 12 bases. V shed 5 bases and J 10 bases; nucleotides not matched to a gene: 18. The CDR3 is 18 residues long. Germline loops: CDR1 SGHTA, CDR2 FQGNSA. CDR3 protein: CASSLTRSSGRALGEQFF. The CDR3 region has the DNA TGTGCCAGCAGCCTAACCCGTTCTAGCGGGAGGGCCCTCGGGGAGCAGTTCTTC.

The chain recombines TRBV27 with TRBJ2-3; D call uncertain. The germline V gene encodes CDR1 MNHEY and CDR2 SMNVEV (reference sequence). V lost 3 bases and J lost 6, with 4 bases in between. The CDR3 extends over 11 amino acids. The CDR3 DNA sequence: TGTGCCAGCAGTTTCCTGGATACGCAGTATTTT. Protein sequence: CASSFLDTQYF.